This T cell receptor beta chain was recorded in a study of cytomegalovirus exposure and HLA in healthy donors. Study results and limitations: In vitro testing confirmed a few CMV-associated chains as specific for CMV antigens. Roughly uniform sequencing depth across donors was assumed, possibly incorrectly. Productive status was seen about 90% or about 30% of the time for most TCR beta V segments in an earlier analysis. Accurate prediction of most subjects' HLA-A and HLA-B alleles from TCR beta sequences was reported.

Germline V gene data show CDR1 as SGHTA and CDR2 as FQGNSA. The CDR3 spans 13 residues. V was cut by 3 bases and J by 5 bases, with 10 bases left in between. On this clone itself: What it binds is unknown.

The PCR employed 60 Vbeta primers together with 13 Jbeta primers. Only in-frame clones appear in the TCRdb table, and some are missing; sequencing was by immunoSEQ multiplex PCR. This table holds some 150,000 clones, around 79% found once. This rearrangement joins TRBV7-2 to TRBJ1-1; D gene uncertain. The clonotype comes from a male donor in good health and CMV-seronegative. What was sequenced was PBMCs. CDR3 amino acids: CASSFRVTTEAFF. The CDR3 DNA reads TGTGCCAGCAGCTTCCGTGTGACTACTGAAGCTTTCTTT.